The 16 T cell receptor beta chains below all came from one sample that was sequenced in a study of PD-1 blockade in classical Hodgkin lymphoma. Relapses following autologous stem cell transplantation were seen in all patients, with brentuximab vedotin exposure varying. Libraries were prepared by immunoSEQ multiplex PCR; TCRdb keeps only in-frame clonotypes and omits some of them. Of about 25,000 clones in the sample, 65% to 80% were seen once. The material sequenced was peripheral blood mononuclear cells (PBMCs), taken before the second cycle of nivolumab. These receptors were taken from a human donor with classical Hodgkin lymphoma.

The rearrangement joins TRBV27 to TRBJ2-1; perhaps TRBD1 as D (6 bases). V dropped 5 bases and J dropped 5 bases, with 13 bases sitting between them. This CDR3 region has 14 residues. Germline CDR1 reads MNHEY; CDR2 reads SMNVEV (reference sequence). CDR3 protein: CASSTTTGDNEQFF. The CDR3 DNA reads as TGTGCCAGCAGTACGACGACAGGTGACAATGAGCAGTTCTTC.

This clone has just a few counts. CDR3 sequence: CASSVEMNTEAFF. CDR3 nucleotide sequence: TGTGCCAGCAGCGTTGAGATGAACACTGAAGCTTTCTTT. The V call is TRBV9, the J call TRBJ1-1, with D unclear. V lost 2 bases to trimming and J lost 0 bases, with 5 bases between them. The length of the CDR3 is 13 residues. CDR1 and CDR2 (germline): SGDLS, YYNGEE.

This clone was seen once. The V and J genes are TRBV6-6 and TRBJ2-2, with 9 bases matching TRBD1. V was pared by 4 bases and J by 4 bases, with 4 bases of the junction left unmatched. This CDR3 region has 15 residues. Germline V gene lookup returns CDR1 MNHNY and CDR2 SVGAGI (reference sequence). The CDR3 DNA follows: TGTGCCAGCAGTTTGCGACAGGGGGGCACCGGGGAGCTGTTTTTT. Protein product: CASSLRQGGTGELFF.

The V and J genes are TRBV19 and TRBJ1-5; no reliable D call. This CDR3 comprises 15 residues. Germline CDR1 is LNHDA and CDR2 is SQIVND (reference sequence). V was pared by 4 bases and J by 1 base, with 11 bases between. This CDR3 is CASSRPGSSNQPQHF. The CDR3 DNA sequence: TGTGCCAGTAGTAGGCCCGGGTCCAGCAATCAGCCCCAGCATTTT.

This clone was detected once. In DNA form, the CDR3 reads TGTGCCAGCAGCATTCCCGGGAGGAGGCAGTTCTTC. It yields the protein CASSIPGRRQFF. This sequence joins TRBV13 and TRBJ2-1; 7 bases map to TRBD2. The germline gives CDR1 PRHDT, CDR2 FYEKMQ (reference sequence). The CDR3 covers 12 residues. V lost 5 bases to trimming and J lost 12 bases; unmatched junction nucleotides: 7. The full variable domain, rest sourced from reference TRBV13 and TRBJ2-1, is AAGVIQSPRHLIKEKRETATLKCYPIPRHDTVYWYQQGPGQDPQFLISFYEKMQSDKGSIPDRFSAQQFSDYHSELNMSSLELGDSALYFCASSIPGRRQFFGPGTRLTVL.

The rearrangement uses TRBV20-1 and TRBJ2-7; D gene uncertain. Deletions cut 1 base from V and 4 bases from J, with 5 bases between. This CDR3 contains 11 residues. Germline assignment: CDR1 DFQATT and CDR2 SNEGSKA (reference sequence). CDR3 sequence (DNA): TGCAGTGCTAGAGGAAGGTACGAGCAGTACTTC. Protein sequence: CSARGRYEQYF.

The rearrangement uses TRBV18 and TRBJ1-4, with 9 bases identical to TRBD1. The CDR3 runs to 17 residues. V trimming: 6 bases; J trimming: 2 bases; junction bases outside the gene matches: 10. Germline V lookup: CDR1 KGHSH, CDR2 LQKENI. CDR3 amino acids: CASSRPGQGNTNEKLFF. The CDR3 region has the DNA TGTGCCAGCTCCAGACCGGGACAGGGAAACACTAATGAAAAACTGTTTTTT.

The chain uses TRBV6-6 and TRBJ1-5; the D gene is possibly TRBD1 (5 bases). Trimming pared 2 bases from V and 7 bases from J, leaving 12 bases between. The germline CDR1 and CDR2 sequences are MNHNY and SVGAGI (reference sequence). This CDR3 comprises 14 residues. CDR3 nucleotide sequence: TGTGCCAGCAGTTACGGGGGGGTCGGACAGCCCCAGCATTTT. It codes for CASSYGGVGQPQHF.

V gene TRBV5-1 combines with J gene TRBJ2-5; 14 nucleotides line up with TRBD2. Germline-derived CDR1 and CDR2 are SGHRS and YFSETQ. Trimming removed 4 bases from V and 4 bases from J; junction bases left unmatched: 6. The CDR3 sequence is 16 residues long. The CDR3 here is CASSPGLAGDSETQYF. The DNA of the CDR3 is TGCGCCAGCAGCCCGGGACTAGCGGGAGATTCAGAGACCCAGTACTTC.

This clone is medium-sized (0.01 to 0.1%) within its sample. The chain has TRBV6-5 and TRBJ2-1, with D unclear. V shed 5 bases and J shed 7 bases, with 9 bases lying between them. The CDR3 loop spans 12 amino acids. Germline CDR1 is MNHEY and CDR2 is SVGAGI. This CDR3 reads CASSPLGNEQFF. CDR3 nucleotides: TGTGCCAGCAGTCCCCTAGGGAATGAGCAGTTCTTC.

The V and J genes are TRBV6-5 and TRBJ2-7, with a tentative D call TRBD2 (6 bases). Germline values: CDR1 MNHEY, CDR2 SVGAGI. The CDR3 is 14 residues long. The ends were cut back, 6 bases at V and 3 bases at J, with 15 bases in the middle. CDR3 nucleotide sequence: TGTGCCAGCAGCCATCTAAGCGGGCTCTACGAGCAGTACTTC. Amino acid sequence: CASSHLSGLYEQYF.

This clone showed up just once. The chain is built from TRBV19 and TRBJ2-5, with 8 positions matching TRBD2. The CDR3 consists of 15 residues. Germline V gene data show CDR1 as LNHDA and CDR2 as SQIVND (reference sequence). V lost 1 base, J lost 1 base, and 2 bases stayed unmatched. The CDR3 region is CASSIAGGPQETQYF. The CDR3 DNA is TGTGCCAGTAGTATAGCGGGAGGGCCCCAAGAGACCCAGTACTTC.

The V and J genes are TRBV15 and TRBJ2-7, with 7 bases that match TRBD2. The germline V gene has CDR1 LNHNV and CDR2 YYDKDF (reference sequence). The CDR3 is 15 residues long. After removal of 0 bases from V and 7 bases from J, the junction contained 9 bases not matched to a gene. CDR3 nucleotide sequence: TGTGCCACCAGCAGAGACGGGAGGCCAGGTAGGGAGCAGTACTTC. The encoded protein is CATSRDGRPGREQYF.

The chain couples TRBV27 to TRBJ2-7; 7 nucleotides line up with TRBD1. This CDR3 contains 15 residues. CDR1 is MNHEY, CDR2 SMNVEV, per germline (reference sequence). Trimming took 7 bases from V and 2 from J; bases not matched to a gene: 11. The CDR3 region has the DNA TGTGCCAGCAAGAGGTGGGCACAGGGGCCCTACGAGCAGTACTTC. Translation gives CASKRWAQGPYEQYF.

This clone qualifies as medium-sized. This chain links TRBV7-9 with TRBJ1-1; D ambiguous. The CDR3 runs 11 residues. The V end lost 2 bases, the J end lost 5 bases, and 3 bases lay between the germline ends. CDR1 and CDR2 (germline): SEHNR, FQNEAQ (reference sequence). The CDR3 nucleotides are TGTGCCAGCAGCTTAAGAACTGAAGCTTTCTTT. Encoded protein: CASSLRTEAFF.

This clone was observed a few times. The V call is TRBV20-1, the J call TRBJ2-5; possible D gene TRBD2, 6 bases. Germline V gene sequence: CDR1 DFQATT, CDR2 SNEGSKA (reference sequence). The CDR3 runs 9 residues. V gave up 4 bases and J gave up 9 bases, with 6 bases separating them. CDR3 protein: CSATGAQYF. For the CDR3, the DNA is TGCAGTGCTACGGGGGCCCAGTACTTC.